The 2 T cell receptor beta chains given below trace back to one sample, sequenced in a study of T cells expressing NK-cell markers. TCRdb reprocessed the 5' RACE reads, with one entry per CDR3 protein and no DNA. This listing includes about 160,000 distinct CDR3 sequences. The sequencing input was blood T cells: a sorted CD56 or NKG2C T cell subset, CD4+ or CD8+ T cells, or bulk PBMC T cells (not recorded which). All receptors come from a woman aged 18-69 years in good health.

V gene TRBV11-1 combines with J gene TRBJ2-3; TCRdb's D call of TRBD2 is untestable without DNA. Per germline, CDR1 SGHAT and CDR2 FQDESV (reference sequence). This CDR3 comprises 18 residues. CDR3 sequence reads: CASSPGLAGDPRTDTQYF.

This CDR3 reads CSVDRGPNYGYTF. V and J are TRBV29-1 and TRBJ1-2; TCRdb picks TRBD1, but there is no DNA to check that call. The CDR3 loop spans 13 amino acids. CDR1 and CDR2 from the germline V gene are SQVTM and ANQGSEA.